Each of the 14 T cell receptor beta chains below was sequenced from the same sample in a study of shared clonotypes between healthy human individuals. Assay used: immunoSEQ multiplex PCR; TCRdb lists only in-frame clones, some missing. Here the sample spans fewer than 650,000 clones, less than 80% being singletons. Sequencing was performed on PBMCs. These receptors were taken from a woman between 40 and 55 years old in good health. Some clones in this sample may be carry-over from other donors' samples.

V is TRBV6-1 and J is TRBJ1-3; 10 bases are shared with TRBD1. The germline V gene encodes CDR1 MNHNS and CDR2 SASEGT. The CDR3 contains 16 residues. V lost 2 bases and J lost 2; bases outside the gene matches: 3. In nucleotides, the CDR3 is TGTGCCAGCAGTGAATGGGGACAGGGGACTGGAAACACCATATATTTT. Its translation: CASSEWGQGTGNTIYF.

V gene TRBV25-1 combines with J gene TRBJ1-3, with D uncertain. V lost 4 bases and J 0 bases, leaving 4 bases between the germline ends. The CDR3 covers 13 residues. Germline lookup yields CDR1 MGHDK and CDR2 SYGVNS. The CDR3 DNA sequence: TGTGCCAGCAGTGCAGCCTCTGGAAACACCATATATTTT. The encoded protein is CASSAASGNTIYF.

The rearrangement joins TRBV7-2 to TRBJ2-7, with D maybe TRBD2 (5 bases). Germline V gives CDR1 SGHTA, CDR2 FQGNSA. V lost 6 bases to trimming and J lost 2 bases, with 11 bases between them. This CDR3 contains 13 residues. CDR3 protein: CASSYTRAYEQYF. In nucleotides, the CDR3 is TGTGCCAGCAGTTACACTAGAGCCTACGAGCAGTACTTC.

The rearrangement joins TRBV27 to TRBJ2-1; D possibly uses TRBD1 or TRBD2 (5 bases each). V was pared by 6 bases and J by 1 base, with 25 bases between. Germline CDR1 reads MNHEY; CDR2 reads SMNVEV (reference sequence). The CDR3 covers 19 residues. Here the CDR3 reads CASSLFPPGGPNSYNEQFF. CDR3 DNA sequence: TGTGCCAGCAGCCTATTCCCGCCTGGGGGACCGAATTCCTACAATGAGCAGTTCTTC.

DNA for the CDR3: TGTGCCAGCAGTGCTGGGACAGGGGGCGCGGACATTCAGTACTTC. Its translation: CASSAGTGGADIQYF. This rearrangement joins TRBV2 to TRBJ2-4, with 12 bases that match TRBD1. The CDR3 length is 15 residues. V shed 4 bases and J 8 bases; nucleotides not matched to a gene: 6. The germline gives CDR1 SNHLY, CDR2 FYNNEI.

The chain couples TRBV7-8 to TRBJ2-2; 8 bases map to TRBD2. With V trimmed by 2 bases and J by 5 bases, 7 bases remained unmatched. The CDR3 covers 16 residues. CDR1 is SGHVS, CDR2 FQNEAQ, per germline. The CDR3 nucleotides read TGTGCCAGCAGCTTACGGGCGGGAGGAGGTACCGGGGAGCTGTTTTTT. It specifies CASSLRAGGGTGELFF.

The chain links TRBV6-5 to TRBJ2-1; TRBD2 agrees at 9 bases. This CDR3 is 14 amino acids long. V lost 5 bases, J lost 8 bases, and 7 bases stayed unmatched. Germline V gives CDR1 MNHEY, CDR2 SVGAGI. DNA of the CDR3: TGTGCCAGCAGTGATGAACTAGCGGGCCATGAGCAGTTCTTC. Translated, it gives CASSDELAGHEQFF.

This chain links TRBV28 with TRBJ2-7; no reliable D call. The CDR3 is made up of 15 amino acids. The germline gives CDR1 MDHEN, CDR2 SYDVKM. V was cut by 2 bases and J by 6 bases, with 17 bases left in between. The CDR3 DNA reads TGTGCCAGCAGTTTACAGACAAGGCCCGACCCCGAGCAGTACTTC. Translated: CASSLQTRPDPEQYF.

This chain joins TRBV20-1 and TRBJ2-3, with unresolved D. V lost 6 bases and J 7 bases, leaving 2 bases between the germline ends. Germline V gene sequence: CDR1 DFQATT, CDR2 SNEGSKA (reference sequence). The CDR3 runs 8 residues. CDR3 DNA: TGCAGTGCGTATACGCAGTATTTT. Its translation: CSAYTQYF.

This clone was detected only a few times. The chain uses TRBV15 and TRBJ1-4; D remains unclear. The CDR3 has 13 amino acids. V was trimmed by 9 bases and J by 6 bases, leaving 14 bases between them. Per the germline V gene, CDR1 is LNHNV and CDR2 is YYDKDF (reference sequence). CDR3 sequence reads: CATSKDMDEKLFF. CDR3 DNA sequence: TGTGCCACGAGTAAAGACATGGATGAAAAACTGTTTTTT.

This chain joins TRBV7-8 and TRBJ1-5, with a tentative D call TRBD1 (6 bases). Trimming shortened V by 1 base and J by 2 bases, and 15 bases separated the two germline ends. Germline-derived CDR1 and CDR2 are SGHVS and FQNEAQ. The CDR3 loop spans 17 amino acids. CDR3 sequence reads: CASSLDSGGLGNQPQHF. DNA of the CDR3: TGTGCCAGCAGCTTAGACTCCGGGGGCTTGGGCAATCAGCCCCAGCATTTT.

The chain employs TRBV2 and TRBJ1-2; no definite D call. From germline, CDR1 is SNHLY and CDR2 FYNNEI. CDR3 length: 13 amino acids. Trimming took 1 base from V and 5 from J, leaving 8 bases between them. CDR3 DNA sequence: TGTGCCAGCAGTGAAGGGAATTCTTATGGCTACACCTTC. Protein: CASSEGNSYGYTF.

Only a few counts were recorded for this clone. The rearrangement joins TRBV7-8 to TRBJ2-7; D is unresolved. The CDR3 totals 15 residues. Trimming stripped 0 bases from V and 2 bases from J, with 11 bases between. Germline CDR1 and CDR2: SGHVS and FQNEAQ. CDR3 protein: CASSLAPASTYEQYF. As DNA, the CDR3 is TGTGCCAGCAGCTTAGCGCCCGCATCCACCTACGAGCAGTACTTC.

This clone appeared once. The chain combines TRBV19 with TRBJ2-6; TRBD1 matches 12 bases. Germline V gives CDR1 LNHDA, CDR2 SQIVND (reference sequence). The CDR3 totals 18 residues. V lost 4 bases to trimming and J lost 4 bases; unmatched junction nucleotides: 8. The CDR3 sequence: CASSTSRDRGLGANVLTF. CDR3 DNA: TGTGCCAGTAGTACCAGCCGGGACAGGGGGCTAGGGGCCAACGTCCTGACTTTC.